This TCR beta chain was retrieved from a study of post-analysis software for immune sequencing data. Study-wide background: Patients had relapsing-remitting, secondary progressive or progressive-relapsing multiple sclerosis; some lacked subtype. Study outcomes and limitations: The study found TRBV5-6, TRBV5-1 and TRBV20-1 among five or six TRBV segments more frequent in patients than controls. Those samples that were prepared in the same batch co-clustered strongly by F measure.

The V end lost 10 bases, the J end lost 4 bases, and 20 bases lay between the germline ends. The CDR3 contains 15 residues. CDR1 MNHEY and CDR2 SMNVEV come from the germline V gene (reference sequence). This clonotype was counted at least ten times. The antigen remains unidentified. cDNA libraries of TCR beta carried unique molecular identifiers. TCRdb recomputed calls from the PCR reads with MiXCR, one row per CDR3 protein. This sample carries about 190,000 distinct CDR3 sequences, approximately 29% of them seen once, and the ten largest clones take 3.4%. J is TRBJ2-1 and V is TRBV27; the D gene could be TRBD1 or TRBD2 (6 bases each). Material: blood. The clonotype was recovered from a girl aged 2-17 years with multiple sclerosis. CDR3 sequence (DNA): TGTGCCACCCAGAGACTAGGGCAGGGGTACAATGAGCAGTTCTTC. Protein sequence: CATQRLGQGYNEQFF.